Each of the 31 T cell receptor beta chains below was sequenced from the same sample in a study of T cell responses to AZD1222 COVID-19 vaccine. Sequenced by immunoSEQ multiplex PCR; TCRdb stores in-frame clones only, minus some. This sample has roughly 100,000 clones, with roughly 84% found just once. Material: peripheral blood, obtained on day 0 of AZD1222 vaccination. All receptors derive from an adult in good health.

This clone was seen a single time. V is TRBV7-2 and J is TRBJ1-2; no firm D call. Trimming pared 2 bases from V and 8 bases from J, leaving 15 bases between. The CDR3 runs to 14 residues. The germline CDR1 and CDR2 sequences are SGHTA and FQGNSA. The CDR3 coding sequence is TGTGCCAGCAGCTTATATCTAGGGCCGGAGGGCTACACCTTC. This encodes CASSLYLGPEGYTF.

The V gene is TRBV7-9, the J gene TRBJ2-7, with 7 nucleotides matching TRBD2. V lost 0 bases to trimming and J lost 6 bases; unmatched junction nucleotides: 8. Germline-derived CDR1 and CDR2 are SEHNR and FQNEAQ (reference sequence). The length of the CDR3 is 15 residues. The CDR3 sequence is CASSLAQGSGGEQYF. The CDR3 DNA reads TGTGCCAGCAGCTTAGCGCAGGGCTCGGGGGGCGAGCAGTACTTC.

This chain connects TRBV28 to TRBJ1-6; a possible D gene is TRBD1 (6 bases). This CDR3 has 16 residues. Trimming stripped 6 bases from V and 4 bases from J, with 16 bases between. Germline CDR1 MDHEN, CDR2 SYDVKM. The CDR3 here is CASSPAGQPYNSPLHF. The CDR3 DNA sequence: TGTGCCAGCAGCCCAGCTGGACAGCCGTATAATTCACCCCTCCACTTT.

V and J are TRBV19 and TRBJ1-4, with D perhaps matching TRBD1 (6 bases). Per the germline V gene, CDR1 is LNHDA and CDR2 is SQIVND (reference sequence). The ends were cut back, 6 bases at V and 4 bases at J, with 15 bases in the middle. The CDR3 contains 15 residues. The CDR3 here is CASSPGGAYNEKLFF. The DNA for the CDR3 is TGTGCCAGTAGCCCCGGGGGGGCGTATAATGAAAAACTGTTTTTT.

The chain recombines TRBV6-2 or TRBV6-3 with TRBJ2-7, with a weak D call TRBD2 (5 bases). Germline CDR1 reads MNHEY; CDR2 reads SVGEGT. Trimming left V 0 bases short and J 1 base short, with 10 bases between. This CDR3 region has 15 residues. This CDR3 reads CASSYSWAGSYEQYF. In nucleotides, the CDR3 is TGTGCCAGCAGTTACTCCTGGGCGGGTTCCTACGAGCAGTACTTC.

The rearrangement links TRBV7-8 to TRBJ1-5; 8 bases align to TRBD1. Germline trimming cut 4 bases from V and 6 bases from J; bases unmatched to any gene: 8. The germline V gene encodes CDR1 SGHVS and CDR2 FQNEAQ. This CDR3 is built from 15 residues. The CDR3 reads CASSSGQGRSQPQHF. CDR3 nucleotide sequence: TGTGCCAGCAGCTCCGGACAGGGACGAAGTCAGCCCCAGCATTTT.

In its sample, this clone ranks as medium-sized. This chain links TRBV19 with TRBJ2-7, with TRBD1 as a possible D gene (5 bases). Germline V gene data show CDR1 as LNHDA and CDR2 as SQIVND (reference sequence). Trimming took off 2 bases at V and 5 bases at J, with 10 bases between the two ends. The CDR3 covers 13 residues. The CDR3 protein is CASSIQGKNEQYF. CDR3 coding DNA: TGTGCCAGTAGTATACAGGGAAAGAACGAGCAGTACTTC.

The chain joins TRBV27 to TRBJ2-7, with D hard to call. Per the germline V gene, CDR1 is MNHEY and CDR2 is SMNVEV (reference sequence). This CDR3 region has 13 residues. V was trimmed by 3 bases and J by 3 bases, leaving 9 bases between them. CDR3 nucleotide sequence: TGTGCCAGCAGTTTGGCCATGAGCTACGAGCAGTACTTC. It encodes CASSLAMSYEQYF.

This clone is a singleton in its sample. The gene calls are TRBV7-2 and TRBJ2-1; TRBD2 is a possible D gene (5 bases). Germline lookup yields CDR1 SGHTA and CDR2 FQGNSA. The CDR3 sequence is 13 residues long. V lost 4 bases, J lost 4 bases, and 8 bases lay in between. CDR3 protein: CASSSDLYNEQFF. The CDR3 nucleotides read TGTGCCAGCAGCTCGGACTTATACAATGAGCAGTTCTTC.

The CDR3 bases are TGTGCCAGCAGTATGACAGCCCTCCTTAATGAAAAACTGTTTTTT. Protein product: CASSMTALLNEKLFF. This chain joins TRBV27 and TRBJ1-4; D is perhaps TRBD1 (5 bases). Germline V lookup: CDR1 MNHEY, CDR2 SMNVEV (reference sequence). CDR3 length: 15 amino acids. Trimming shortened V by 5 bases and J by 4 bases, and 14 bases separated the two germline ends.

The V gene is TRBV6-5, the J gene TRBJ2-2; D call uncertain. Trimming pared 6 bases from V and 4 bases from J, leaving 6 bases between. Germline CDR1 reads MNHEY; CDR2 reads SVGAGI. The CDR3 is 12 residues long. CDR3 DNA: TGTGCCAGCAGCTCGACCACCGGGGAGCTGTTTTTT. Amino acids: CASSSTTGELFF.

This rearrangement joins TRBV5-4 to TRBJ1-1, with unresolved D. V was shortened by 4 bases and J by 2 bases, with 15 bases between the two germline ends. The CDR3 is 15 residues long. The germline CDR1 and CDR2 sequences are SGHNT and YYREEE (reference sequence). CDR3 region: CASSPPGTINTEAFF. The DNA for the CDR3 is TGTGCCAGCAGCCCCCCAGGAACCATTAACACTGAAGCTTTCTTT.

The chain uses TRBV10-3 and TRBJ1-2; D possibly corresponds to TRBD1 (5 bases). V was shortened by 0 bases and J by 4 bases, with 21 bases between the two germline ends. This CDR3 comprises 18 residues. The germline CDR1 and CDR2 sequences are ENHRY and SYGVKD. CDR3 sequence: CAISESSWTQGGIYGYTF. The CDR3 nucleotides read TGTGCCATCAGTGAGTCGAGCTGGACTCAGGGAGGAATCTATGGCTACACCTTC.

CDR3 region: CASSGGTAGSGQYF. The CDR3 region has the DNA TGTGCCAGCAGCGGAGGGACGGCGGGAAGTGGGCAGTATTTT. The chain joins TRBV5-6 to TRBJ2-3; a possible D gene is TRBD2 (6 bases). The CDR3 covers 14 residues. CDR1 is SGHDT, CDR2 YYEEEE, per germline. Trimming shortened V by 4 bases and J by 11 bases, and 20 bases separated the two germline ends.

The CDR3 sequence is CASSMVLDFYNEQFF. The DNA of the CDR3 is TGTGCCAGCAGTATGGTCCTAGATTTCTACAATGAGCAGTTCTTC. The chain couples TRBV6-5 to TRBJ2-1; no definite D call. The CDR3 sequence is 15 residues long. Germline assignment: CDR1 MNHEY and CDR2 SVGAGI. The V and J ends lost 5 bases and 3 bases respectively, with 14 bases between them.

This clone was observed a few times. The V gene is TRBV6-1, the J gene TRBJ2-3; 10 nucleotides align to TRBD2. The CDR3 covers 15 residues. With V trimmed by 3 bases and J by 4 bases, 4 bases remained unmatched. CDR1 and CDR2 (germline): MNHNS, SASEGT. DNA for the CDR3: TGTGCCAGCAGTGATGAAGCGGGAGGGCCAGATACGCAGTATTTT. This gives the protein CASSDEAGGPDTQYF.

The genes are TRBV5-1 and TRBJ2-3; D gene unclear. The V and J ends lost 2 bases and 0 bases respectively, with 10 bases between them. This CDR3 has 15 amino acids. Looked up from germline, CDR1 is SGHRS and CDR2 is YFSETQ. The CDR3 DNA sequence: TGCGCCAGCAGCTTAGAGCGTACTAGCACAGATACGCAGTATTTT. It codes for CASSLERTSTDTQYF.

The J gene is TRBJ1-5, the V gene TRBV19; possibly TRBD1 for D (5 bases). Germline values: CDR1 LNHDA, CDR2 SQIVND (reference sequence). The CDR3 covers 14 residues. V gave up 1 base and J gave up 7 bases, with 11 bases separating them. The DNA of the CDR3 is TGTGCCAGTAGTATAGGGGGGGGAGACCAGCCCCAGCATTTT. It codes for CASSIGGGDQPQHF. The variable domain in full, completed from reference TRBV19 and TRBJ1-5, reads DGGITQSPKYLFRKEGQNVTLSCEQNLNHDAMYWYRQDPGQGLRLIYYSQIVNDFQKGDIAEGYSVSREKKESFPLTVTSAQKNPTAFYLCASSIGGGDQPQHFGDGTRLSIL.

The gene calls are TRBV5-1 and TRBJ2-7; TRBD2 matches 8 bases. V dropped 1 base and J dropped 2; count of bases not matched to a gene: 2. The CDR3 is made up of 14 amino acids. Germline V gives CDR1 SGHRS, CDR2 YFSETQ. This CDR3 reads CASSLTGGTYEQYF. Written as DNA, the CDR3 is TGCGCCAGCAGCTTGACGGGGGGGACCTACGAGCAGTACTTC.

The V and J genes are TRBV4-3 and TRBJ2-5; D possibly corresponds to TRBD2 (7 bases). V was cut by 1 base and J by 3 bases, with 15 bases left in between. The germline CDR1 and CDR2 sequences are LGHNA and YSLEER. The CDR3 covers 16 residues. CDR3 in DNA: TGCGCCAGCAGCCAAGGGGGGGGCAGTCCGGAAGAGACCCAGTACTTC. It is translated as CASSQGGGSPEETQYF.

This chain uses TRBV18 with TRBJ1-1, with TRBD1 matching over 10 bases. The germline gives CDR1 KGHSH, CDR2 LQKENI. With V trimmed by 8 bases and J by 1 base, 7 bases remained unmatched. The CDR3 totals 15 residues. CDR3 loop: CASQIGTGENTEAFF. CDR3 in DNA: TGTGCCAGCCAGATCGGGACAGGGGAGAACACTGAAGCTTTCTTT.

This clone came up a few times. V gene TRBV15 combines with J gene TRBJ2-3; possibly TRBD2 for D (5 bases). Trimming pared 5 bases from V and 6 bases from J, leaving 12 bases between. Germline V gene data show CDR1 as LNHNV and CDR2 as YYDKDF (reference sequence). The CDR3 spans 13 residues. CDR3 amino acids: CATSETPGDTQYF. CDR3 nucleotides: TGTGCCACCAGCGAGACACCGGGGGATACGCAGTATTTT.

The chain has TRBV28 and TRBJ1-2, with a tentative D call TRBD1 (6 bases). Per the germline V gene, CDR1 is MDHEN and CDR2 is SYDVKM. V lost 8 bases to trimming and J lost 4 bases, with 11 bases between them. The CDR3 has 12 residues. The CDR3 nucleotides are TGTGCCAGCGGCAGGGGCGGCTATGGCTACACCTTC. This translates into CASGRGGYGYTF.

This chain uses TRBV18 with TRBJ1-1; tentatively, D is TRBD1 (5 bases). Germline V gene sequence: CDR1 KGHSH, CDR2 LQKENI. CDR3 length: 15 residues. Trimming took 0 bases from V and 4 from J, leaving 12 bases between them. CDR3 sequence reads: CASSPPRGLGTEAFF. The CDR3 DNA reads TGTGCCAGCTCACCACCAAGGGGATTGGGCACTGAAGCTTTCTTT.

V is TRBV29-1 and J is TRBJ2-1; either TRBD1 or TRBD2 may supply D (5 bases each). Germline V gives CDR1 SQVTM, CDR2 ANQGSEA. The CDR3 runs to 12 residues. Trimming shortened V by 2 bases and J by 6 bases, and 8 bases separated the two germline ends. The CDR3 spells CSVEKGTNEQFF. The DNA for the CDR3 is TGCAGCGTTGAAAAGGGGACCAATGAGCAGTTCTTC.

V usage is TRBV10-3 and J usage is TRBJ2-1, with TRBD1 matching over 12 bases. After removal of 6 bases from V and 8 bases from J, the junction contained 17 bases not matched to a gene. This CDR3 is built from 18 residues. Germline V gene lookup returns CDR1 ENHRY and CDR2 SYGVKD. The CDR3 spells CAIRSGQGASGSFYEQFF. CDR3 nucleotide sequence: TGTGCCATCAGATCGGGACAGGGGGCTAGCGGGAGCTTCTATGAGCAGTTCTTC.

A few counts support this clone. This chain connects TRBV7-9 to TRBJ1-2; perhaps TRBD1 as D (6 bases). Germline CDR1 reads SEHNR; CDR2 reads FQNEAQ (reference sequence). The CDR3 has 13 amino acids. V was trimmed by 4 bases and J by 6 bases, leaving 12 bases between them. Written as DNA, the CDR3 is TGTGCCAGCAGCTCTTCAGGGGCCAATGGCTACACCTTC. Amino acids: CASSSSGANGYTF.

This sequence joins TRBV5-4 and TRBJ2-1; 7 nucleotides match TRBD2. Per the germline V gene, CDR1 is SGHNT and CDR2 is YYREEE (reference sequence). Losses at the gene ends were 0 bases for V and 6 bases for J; bases not matched to a gene: 6. CDR3 length: 15 amino acids. CDR3 region: CASSLGLAAFNEQFF. The DNA of the CDR3 is TGTGCCAGCAGCTTGGGGCTAGCGGCTTTCAATGAGCAGTTCTTC.

This clone was counted ten times or more. V gene TRBV4-2 combines with J gene TRBJ2-7; D is undetermined. V was trimmed by 5 bases and J by 5 bases, leaving 13 bases between them. Per germline, CDR1 LGHNA and CDR2 YNFKEQ. There are 13 residues in the CDR3. CDR3 sequence: CASSSHRENEQYF. In DNA, the CDR3 is TGTGCCAGCAGCTCCCACCGCGAAAACGAGCAGTACTTC.

The chain combines TRBV19 with TRBJ1-4, with unresolved D. The germline V gene encodes CDR1 LNHDA and CDR2 SQIVND (reference sequence). V dropped 8 bases and J dropped 6 bases, with 22 bases sitting between them. The CDR3 extends over 16 amino acids. CDR3 DNA sequence: TGTGCCAGTTCTTCGGAAAACTGGGTGATGCATGAAAAACTGTTTTTT. Its protein is CASSSENWVMHEKLFF.

The chain combines TRBV5-1 with TRBJ1-2; D is possibly TRBD1 (6 bases). The germline V gene encodes CDR1 SGHRS and CDR2 YFSETQ. V was trimmed by 4 bases and J by 4 bases, leaving 14 bases between them. The CDR3 extends over 14 amino acids. The CDR3 loop is CASSPLRGIYGYTF. The CDR3 nucleotides are TGCGCCAGCAGCCCCCTCAGGGGTATCTATGGCTACACCTTC.